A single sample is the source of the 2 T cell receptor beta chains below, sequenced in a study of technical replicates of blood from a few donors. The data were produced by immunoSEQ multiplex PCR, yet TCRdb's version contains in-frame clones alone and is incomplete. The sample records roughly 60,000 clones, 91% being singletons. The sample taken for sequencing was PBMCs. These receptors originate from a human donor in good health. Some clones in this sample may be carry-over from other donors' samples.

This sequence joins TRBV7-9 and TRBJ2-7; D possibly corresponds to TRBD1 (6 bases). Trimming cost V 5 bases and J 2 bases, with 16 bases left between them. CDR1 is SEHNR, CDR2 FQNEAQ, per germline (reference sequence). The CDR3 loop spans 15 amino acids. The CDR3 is CASSPTLDRAYEQYF. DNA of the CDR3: TGTGCCAGCAGCCCCACGTTGGACAGAGCCTACGAGCAGTACTTC.

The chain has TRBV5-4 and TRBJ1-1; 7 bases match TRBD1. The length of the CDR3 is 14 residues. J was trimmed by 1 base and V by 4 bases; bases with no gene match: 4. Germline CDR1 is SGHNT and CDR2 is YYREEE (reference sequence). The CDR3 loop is CASSPRDRNTEAFF. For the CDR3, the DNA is TGTGCCAGCAGCCCCCGGGACAGGAACACTGAAGCTTTCTTT.